Included here is one TCR beta chain sequence, with context. This clone was observed a handful of times. What antigen it recognizes has not been identified. There are no base qualities to consult, and no much larger clone falls within one base. V lost 0 bases and J lost 3 bases, and the count of bases not matched to a germline gene is 8. The germline V gene supplies CDR1 LGHNA and CDR2 YNFKEQ. The CDR3 runs 18 amino acids, cysteine and phenylalanine included. The retained sequence is limited to the CDR3, 54 bases, with the frame set at the first base. These data are taken from a study of blood T cell repertoires in COVID-19 (TCRdb year 2020). Notes on the research overall: Collaborator samples came from the United States, Italy and Spain and covered acute and convalescent phases of COVID-19. The material from the prospective study consisted of cDNA or gDNA derived from T cells, B-cell-depleted T cells, or PBMCs. Subjects who had been exposed to COVID-19, were actively infected with it, or had recovered from it provided the deeply sampled blood TCRbeta repertoires that made up the dataset. The repertoires were made available in a free public database intended to serve as a resource for research on the immune response to SARS-CoV-2. Samples were obtained from the ongoing ImmuneRACE study (first 160 participants) and from approximately 1,200 subjects provided by 6 global collaborators. Nearly every sample came with metadata listing a de-identified subject ID, COVID-19 status, age in years and sex. Where available, HLA class I and class II types were obtained from metadata supplied by the sample provider rather than from assay-based typing. Study-level results and caveats: Clinical and demographic metadata were provided uncurated, with the amount varying by source and participant.

The immunoSEQ Assay, a bias-controlled multiplex PCR, was used to amplify TCRbeta CDR3 regions from genomic DNA. The published analysis was carried out like this. The number of nucleated cells in each sample was estimated by amplification of reference gene primers within the assay. To quantify the absolute abundance of each unique TCRbeta CDR3 rearrangement, sequence reads were collapsed and filtered. For each sample, productive Simpson clonality was calculated as the square root of Simpson's diversity index over productive rearrangements. TCRdb holds this immuneACCESS table with in-frame rearrangements only. Some clones are missing; in checked studies, unresolved V genes explain under half, and the rest has no known cause. That table gives V, J and clone size, and the DNA gave D and trimming. For this sample the table gives over 100,000 clones, of which about 79% were detected only once. The top ten clones comprise under 5% of the sample.

Each collaborating institution followed its own protocols to collect whole blood in K2EDTA tubes. For TCRbeta analysis, collaborator samples were shipped as frozen whole blood, as isolated PBMCs, or as DNA extracted from either sample type. This sequence was found in a woman older than 75 with acute or convalescent COVID-19. The chain is assembled from TRBV4-2 and TRBJ1-4, with TRBD1 identical over 9 junction bases. Sample: peripheral blood. CDR3 reads: CASSQEATGGTANEKLFF. The DNA sequence is as follows: TGTGCCAGCAGCCAAGAGGCGACAGGGGGTACAGCTAATGAAAAACTGTTTTTT.